A selection of T cell receptor beta chains follows, all from one sample in a study of shared clonotypes between healthy human individuals. TCRdb keeps only in-frame clones here, not all; method: immunoSEQ multiplex PCR. The sample shows more than 2,000,000 clones, around 90% of them seen only once. The sequenced sample consisted of naive CD4+ T cells sorted from blood. Receptor source: a man aged 18 to 35 in good health. The CDR3 runs from the conserved cysteine through the conserved F or W. D genes are given only for firm matches. Size is stated for part of the rows, as once, few or many counts, or as a class when the clone is expanded.

D gene,J gene,clone size,V gene,CDR3 DNA,CDR3 protein
TRBD2,TRBJ2-7,.,TRBV2,TGTGCCAGCAGACTAGCGGGGAACTCCTACGAGCAGTACTTC,CASRLAGNSYEQYF
.,TRBJ1-1,few,TRBV10-1,TGCGCCAGCAGTGAGTCGAGGCAGAACACTGAAGCTTTCTTT,CASSESRQNTEAFF
TRBD2,TRBJ2-1,.,TRBV7-9,TGTGCCAGCAGCTTAGTTGGGACTAGGGGAATGAATGAGCAGTTCTTC,CASSLVGTRGMNEQFF
.,TRBJ2-2,.,TRBV18,TGTGCCAGCTCACCACCGAACAGTCTCACCGGGGAGCTGTTTTTT,CASSPPNSLTGELFF
.,TRBJ1-1,.,TRBV5-1,TGCGCCAGCAGCATAGGGGAATTCTCCACTGAAGCTTTCTTT,CASSIGEFSTEAFF
.,TRBJ1-2,.,TRBV7-9,TGTGCCAGCAGCTCCCGAGGCTACTATGGCTACACCTTC,CASSSRGYYGYTF
.,TRBJ2-7,.,TRBV10-1,TGCGCCAGCAGTGAGTCGTTGACCCTCGAGCAGTACTTC,CASSESLTLEQYF
TRBD1,TRBJ2-2,.,TRBV15,TGTGCCACCAGCAGAGATCCGGAAAGGGGGCTGGCCGGGGAGCTGTTTTTT,CATSRDPERGLAGELFF
.,TRBJ1-1,.,TRBV19,TGTGCCAGTAGTATCCCAGCTCAGAACACTGAAGCTTTCTTT,CASSIPAQNTEAFF
TRBD1,TRBJ1-1,few,TRBV19,TGTGCCAGTAGTCCGGACAGGGGGACTACTTTCTTT,CASSPDRGTTFF
.,TRBJ2-6,.,TRBV30,TGTGCCTGGAGATTCGGTGCACACTCTGGGGCCAACGTCCTGACTTTC,CAWRFGAHSGANVLTF
.,TRBJ2-7,.,TRBV10-3,TGTGCCATCAGTGATGGGAGAGCGATTGAGCAGTACTTC,CAISDGRAIEQYF
TRBD2,TRBJ2-2,once,TRBV7-9,TGTGCCAGCAGCTTAAAGGGGCGGGAGAATGAGGAGCTGTTTTTT,CASSLKGRENEELFF
.,TRBJ2-2,once,TRBV5-4,TGTGCCAGCAGCCCCGATAGGCCCGGGGAGCTGTTTTTT,CASSPDRPGELFF
.,TRBJ2-7,.,TRBV10-3,TGTGCCATCAGTGGCTACACAGGCAACGAGCAGTACTTC,CAISGYTGNEQYF
TRBD2,TRBJ2-5,.,TRBV4-1,TGCGCCAGCAGCCAAGTAGCGGGGGTGGAGACCCAGTACTTC,CASSQVAGVETQYF
.,TRBJ2-1,.,TRBV20-1,TGCAGTGCCCTATCAGGGATTGGGCAGTTCTTC,CSALSGIGQFF
.,TRBJ1-1,.,TRBV19,TGTGCCAGTAGTTCAGGGGACAAGGGGGGAACTGAAGCTTTCTTT,CASSSGDKGGTEAFF
.,TRBJ1-1,.,TRBV5-4,TGTGCCAGCAGCTTGTTGGAGCCAGACACTGAAGCTTTCTTT,CASSLLEPDTEAFF
TRBD2,TRBJ2-1,.,TRBV7-6,TGTGCCAGCAGCCCAAGCGGGGGAACCTCCTACAATGAGCAGTTCTTC,CASSPSGGTSYNEQFF
TRBD1,TRBJ1-4,.,TRBV30,TGTGCCTGGAAGGCGGCGACAGGGGGCGGTGAAAAACTGTTTTTT,CAWKAATGGGEKLFF
.,TRBJ1-2,.,TRBV20-1,TGCAGTGCCCTCGCCTACGGCTACACCTTC,CSALAYGYTF
TRBD1,TRBJ1-1,.,TRBV7-3,TGTGCCAGCAGCCTGGGACAGGGGTATTCTGAAGCTTTCTTT,CASSLGQGYSEAFF
.,TRBJ1-1,.,TRBV10-3,TGTGCCATCAGTCAGGGACAAAAGAACACTGAAGCTTTCTTT,CAISQGQKNTEAFF
.,TRBJ1-1,.,TRBV5-6,TGTGCCAGCAGCAAGTGGACATTGTTGAACACTGAAGCTTTCTTT,CASSKWTLLNTEAFF
TRBD1,TRBJ2-7,.,TRBV7-9,TGTGCCAGCAGCCCAATACTTATACCGGGACAGGGGGTTTTC,CASSPILIPGQGVF
.,TRBJ2-7,once,TRBV6-5,TGTGCCATCAGTGGAGGAGGGGGGCCCTACGAGCAGTACTTC,CAISGGGGPYEQYF
TRBD1,TRBJ2-3,.,TRBV5-1,TGCGCCAGCAGCTTGGTGCCAGGGGGCGATTTAGATACGCAGTATTTT,CASSLVPGGDLDTQYF
.,TRBJ1-6,.,TRBV2,TGTGCTGGGAGGCAGGACTACTCCAATTCACCCCTCCACTTT,CAGRQDYSNSPLHF
TRBD1,TRBJ2-7,.,TRBV25-1,TGTGCCAGCATGTGGACAGGAAGCTACGAGCAGTACTTC,CASMWTGSYEQYF
.,TRBJ2-7,once,TRBV23-1,TGCGCCAGCAGTCAACCGGCGGGCATCTACGAGCAGTACTTC,CASSQPAGIYEQYF
TRBD2,TRBJ2-3,.,TRBV4-1,TGCGCCAGCAGCTCTAGCCGGGGGGTCCAGGATACGCAGTATTTT,CASSSSRGVQDTQYF
.,TRBJ1-1,.,TRBV20-1,TGCAGTGCTAGAGTGGGGGATGTAGCTTTCTTT,CSARVGDVAFF
.,TRBJ2-1,.,TRBV6-5,TGTGCCAGCAGGCGAGTGGGTGAGCAGTTCTTC,CASRRVGEQFF
TRBD2,TRBJ2-1,.,TRBV27,TGTGCCAGCAGTTTTCCTAGCGGGAGCTCCTACAATGAGCAGTTCTTC,CASSFPSGSSYNEQFF
.,TRBJ2-3,.,TRBV5-1,TGCGCCAGCAGCTTGGTGGGTGGGGTCCCCGATACGCAGTATTTT,CASSLVGGVPDTQYF
.,TRBJ1-2,.,TRBV7-9,TGTGCCAGCAGCTTAGCGGAAGTAGGTGGCTACACCTTC,CASSLAEVGGYTF
.,TRBJ2-7,.,TRBV5-1,TGCGCCAGCAGCTTGGGGCCCCAATCCTACGAGCAGTACTTC,CASSLGPQSYEQYF
TRBD2,TRBJ2-5,.,TRBV7-2,TGTGCCAGCAGCCAAAGGAAGCTAGCGGGGGGAGCAGAGACCCAGTACTTC,CASSQRKLAGGAETQYF
.,TRBJ2-5,.,TRBV11-2,TGTGCCAGCAGCTTAGGGGGGGGCCGCGAGACCCAGTACTTC,CASSLGGGRETQYF
.,TRBJ1-3,.,TRBV6-1,TGTGCCAGCAACCGCGGGACGTCAGGAAACACCATATATTTT,CASNRGTSGNTIYF
TRBD1,TRBJ2-2,.,TRBV5-6,TGTGCCAGCAGCAGGGGGACAGGGTCCACCGGGGAGCTGTTTTTT,CASSRGTGSTGELFF